These 13 T cell receptor beta chains came from one sample sequenced in a study of T cells in Graves' hyperthyroidism and ophthalmopathy. Amplified regions were TCR beta CDR3 sequences from RNA transcripts. First-round RT-PCR of the TCR CDR3 relied on the HTBI primer set. TCRdb processed the multiplex PCR reads anew with MiXCR; each CDR3 protein has one entry. Seen here are approximately 870,000 distinct CDR3 sequences, about 38% observed once, and the top ten hold roughly 8.3%. The sequenced material came from blood. All receptors come from a man younger than 30 with Graves' hyperthyroidism.

The CDR3 nucleotides are TGTGCCAGCAGCTTGAAACTAGCGGGGCAAGAGACCCAGTACTTC. It codes for CASSLKLAGQETQYF. This chain connects TRBV5-4 to TRBJ2-5, with 10 bases aligning to TRBD2. CDR3 size: 15 residues. Germline V lookup: CDR1 SGHNT, CDR2 YYREEE (reference sequence). V was pared by 1 base and J by 2 bases, with 2 bases of the junction left unmatched. The full variable domain, with the rest looked up from reference TRBV5-4 and TRBJ2-5, is ETGVTQSPTHLIKTRGQQVTLRCSSQSGHNTVSWYQQALGQGPQFIFQYYREEENGRGNFPPRFSGLQFPNYSSELNVNALELDDSALYLCASSLKLAGQETQYFGPGTRLLVL.

This clonotype appeared many times. V usage is TRBV29-1 and J usage is TRBJ1-2; 7 bases align to TRBD1. After removal of 4 bases from V and 3 bases from J, the junction contained 2 bases not matched to a gene. CDR1 SQVTM and CDR2 ANQGSEA come from the germline V gene. This CDR3 comprises 12 residues. Here the CDR3 reads CSVVQGDYGYTF. The CDR3 nucleotides read TGCAGCGTTGTGCAGGGGGACTATGGCTACACCTTC.

The chain has TRBV18 and TRBJ1-4, with a weak D call TRBD1 (6 bases). The germline CDR1 and CDR2 sequences are KGHSH and LQKENI. V lost 3 bases to trimming and J lost 3 bases, with 14 bases between them. This CDR3 contains 16 residues. The CDR3 region has the DNA TGTGCCAGCTCACCGATCGGGGGGCAGCCTAATGAAAAACTGTTTTTT. The encoded protein is CASSPIGGQPNEKLFF.

V and J are TRBV7-2 and TRBJ2-7; tentative D call: TRBD2 (6 bases). CDR1 and CDR2 from the germline V gene are SGHTA and FQGNSA. The CDR3 covers 12 residues. V gave up 1 base and J gave up 9 bases, with 10 bases separating them. CDR3 sequence reads: CASSLDGRLQYF. In DNA, the CDR3 is TGTGCCAGCAGCTTAGACGGGAGATTGCAGTACTTC.

This clonotype was found a few times. V and J are TRBV9 and TRBJ1-2; 10 nucleotides align to TRBD1. Trimming took 4 bases from V and 8 from J; bases not matched to a gene: 8. The germline gives CDR1 SGDLS, CDR2 YYNGEE. The CDR3 contains 14 residues. The CDR3 reads CASSQDRGRVGYTF. DNA for the CDR3: TGTGCCAGCAGCCAAGACAGGGGGCGGGTAGGCTACACCTTC. Drawing the rest from reference TRBV9 and TRBJ1-2, the complete variable domain is DSGVTQTPKHLITATGQRVTLRCSPRSGDLSVYWYQQSLDQGLQFLIQYYNGEERAKGNILERFSAQQFPDLHSELNLSSLELGDSALYFCASSQDRGRVGYTFGSGTRLTVV.

The sample holds one count of this clonotype. The rearrangement joins TRBV2 to TRBJ2-3, with D perhaps given as TRBD1 or TRBD2 (5 bases each). Germline CDR1 reads SNHLY; CDR2 reads FYNNEI. Trimming took off 4 bases at V and 2 bases at J, with 7 bases between the two ends. The CDR3 spans 13 residues. CDR3 sequence: CASSGGDTDTQYF. The CDR3 DNA reads TGTGCCAGCAGTGGAGGGGACACAGATACGCAGTATTTT.

This clonotype was counted a few times. CDR3 residues: CATGTVATDTQYF. The CDR3 DNA is TGTGCCACCGGGACAGTGGCCACAGATACGCAGTATTTT. The rearrangement joins TRBV24-1 to TRBJ2-3; 7 nucleotides line up with TRBD1. V lost 9 bases and J lost 2; bases outside the gene matches: 4. This CDR3 contains 13 residues. CDR1 KGHDR and CDR2 SFDVKD come from the germline V gene.

Remarks on this clonotype: A much larger clone sits a single nucleotide away, making a read error possible. V gene TRBV20-1 combines with J gene TRBJ1-6, with D possibly being TRBD1 (5 bases). Between the trimmed V and J ends, which lost 7 bases and 10 bases, there was a span of 17 bases. The CDR3 has 13 amino acids. The germline gives CDR1 DFQATT, CDR2 SNEGSKA (reference sequence). DNA of the CDR3: TGCAGTGATCTCTCGAGGCAGGGATCACCCCTCCACTTT. As protein: CSDLSRQGSPLHF.

The rearrangement links TRBV13 to TRBJ2-7, with 8 bases fitting TRBD1. Germline CDR1 is PRHDT and CDR2 is FYEKMQ (reference sequence). The CDR3 has 15 residues. V shed 6 bases, J shed 5 bases, and the junction held 12 bases outside the gene matches. In DNA form, the CDR3 reads TGTGCCAGCAGTTCCCGCCCCGGACAGGGTAACGAGCAGTACTTC. Translation gives CASSSRPGQGNEQYF. Using reference TRBV13 and TRBJ2-7 for the parts outside the CDR3, the full variable domain is AAGVIQSPRHLIKEKRETATLKCYPIPRHDTVYWYQQGPGQDPQFLISFYEKMQSDKGSIPDRFSAQQFSDYHSELNMSSLELGDSALYFCASSSRPGQGNEQYFGPGTRLTVT.

This clonotype was observed a handful of times. V is TRBV19 and J is TRBJ2-7; 10 bases fit TRBD2. This CDR3 spans 15 amino acids. The V segment lost 0 bases and the J segment 5 bases; nucleotides outside the gene matches: 4. The germline V gene encodes CDR1 LNHDA and CDR2 SQIVND (reference sequence). The CDR3 is CASSIDVLAGDEQYF. The CDR3 DNA follows: TGTGCCAGTAGTATAGATGTTCTAGCGGGAGACGAGCAGTACTTC.

This clonotype was seen ten or more times. This sequence joins TRBV19 and TRBJ1-1, with a weak D call TRBD1 (5 bases). The V gene's germline CDR1 is LNHDA and CDR2 SQIVND (reference sequence). This CDR3 has 15 amino acids. V was shortened by 3 bases and J by 0 bases, with 11 bases between the two germline ends. The CDR3, as DNA: TGTGCCAGTAGTATTCCTTCCAGGGTGAACACTGAAGCTTTCTTT. Translation gives CASSIPSRVNTEAFF.

There are a few counts of this clonotype. V gene TRBV5-1 combines with J gene TRBJ2-2; 12 nucleotides align to TRBD2. This CDR3 is built from 16 residues. Trimming removed 6 bases from V and 4 bases from J; junction bases left unmatched: 7. Germline CDR1 reads SGHRS; CDR2 reads YFSETQ. As DNA, the CDR3 is TGCGCCAGCAAGGCTAGCGGGAGGGCCAGCACCGGGGAGCTGTTTTTT. Its protein is CASKASGRASTGELFF.

This chain links TRBV10-3 with TRBJ2-5; no clear D. Per the germline V gene, CDR1 is ENHRY and CDR2 is SYGVKD. This CDR3 has 16 residues. Trimming pared 4 bases from V and 2 bases from J, leaving 17 bases between. CDR3 amino acids: CAISARERPRQETQYF. CDR3 DNA sequence: TGTGCCATCAGTGCTAGAGAAAGGCCTAGACAAGAGACCCAGTACTTC.